The subject of this entry is one T cell receptor (beta chain). The sample is drawn from a study of naive and memory T cell subsets. Separate alpha and beta amplification began at the second PCR step. The CDR3 length is 17 residues. The V end was cut by 0 bases, the J end by 1 base, with 14 bases between. Germline lookup yields CDR1 SGHAT and CDR2 FQNNGV. An equimolar mix of two oligonucleotides served as the beta constant-region primer for TRBC1 and TRBC2. Four rounds of PCR amplified the ligated cDNA using nested alpha and beta constant-region primers plus SP2. Via MiXCR, TCRdb re-called the UMI-ligation and nested PCR reads, giving one row per CDR3 protein. The sample includes around 160,000 distinct CDR3 sequences, more than 15% of them seen just once.

V gene TRBV11-2 combines with J gene TRBJ2-3, with no clear D. Sequencing input: naive CD4+ T cells from blood. The clonotype was recovered from a human donor in good health. CDR3 nucleotides: TGTGCCAGCAGCTTAGATCGACGGTTCACTGGCACAGATACGCAGTATTTT. Translating it yields CASSLDRRFTGTDTQYF. Looking up the rest from reference TRBV11-2 and TRBJ2-3 gives the full variable domain: EAGVAQSPRYKIIEKRQSVAFWCNPISGHATLYWYQQILGQGPKLLIQFQNNGVVDDSQLPKDRFSAERLKGVDSTLKIQPAKLEDSAVYLCASSLDRRFTGTDTQYFGPGTRLTVL.